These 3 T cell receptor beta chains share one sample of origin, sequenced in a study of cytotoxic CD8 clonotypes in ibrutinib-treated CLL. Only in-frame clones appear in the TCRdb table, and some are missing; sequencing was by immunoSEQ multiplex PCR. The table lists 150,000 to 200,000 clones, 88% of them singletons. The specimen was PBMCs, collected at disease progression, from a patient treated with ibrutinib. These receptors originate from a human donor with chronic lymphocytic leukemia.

The CDR3 region is CASSTGTGVSYEQYF. DNA of the CDR3: TGCGCCAGCAGCACCGGGACAGGAGTCTCCTACGAGCAGTACTTC. This sequence joins TRBV5-1 and TRBJ2-7; the match to TRBD1 covers 8 bases. Germline assignment: CDR1 SGHRS and CDR2 YFSETQ. The CDR3 sequence is 15 residues long. Unmatched junction bases numbered 6, after V lost 4 bases and J lost 0 bases.

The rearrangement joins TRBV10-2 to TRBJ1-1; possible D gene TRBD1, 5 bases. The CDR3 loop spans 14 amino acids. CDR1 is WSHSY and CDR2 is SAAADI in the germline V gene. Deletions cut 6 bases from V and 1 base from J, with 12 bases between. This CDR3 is CASRGVPQNTEAFF. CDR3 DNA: TGCGCCAGCAGGGGGGTCCCGCAGAACACTGAAGCTTTCTTT.

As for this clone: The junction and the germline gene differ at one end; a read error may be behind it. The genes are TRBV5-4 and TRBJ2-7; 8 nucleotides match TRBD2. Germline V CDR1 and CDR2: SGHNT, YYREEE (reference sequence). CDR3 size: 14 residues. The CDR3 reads CASSLDSGKYAQYF. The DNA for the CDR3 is TGTGCCAGCAGCTTGGATAGCGGGAAGTACGCGCAGTACTTC.